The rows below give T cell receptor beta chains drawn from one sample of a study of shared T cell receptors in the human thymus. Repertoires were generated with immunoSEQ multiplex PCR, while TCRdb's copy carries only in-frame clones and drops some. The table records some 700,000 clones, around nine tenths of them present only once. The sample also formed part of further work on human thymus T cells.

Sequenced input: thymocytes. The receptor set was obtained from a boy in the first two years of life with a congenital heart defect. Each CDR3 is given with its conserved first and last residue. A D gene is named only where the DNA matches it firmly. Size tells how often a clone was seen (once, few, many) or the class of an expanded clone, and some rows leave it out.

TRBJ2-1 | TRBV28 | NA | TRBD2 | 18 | CASSLGTSGERGYNEQFF | TGTGCCAGCAGTTTGGGGACTAGCGGCGAAAGAGGGTACAATGAGCAGTTCTTC
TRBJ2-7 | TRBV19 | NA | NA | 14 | CASSPRHRSYEQYF | TGTGCCAGTAGCCCGAGACACCGCTCCTACGAGCAGTACTTC
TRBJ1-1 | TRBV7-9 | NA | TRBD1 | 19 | CASSLGPEGAGYMNTEAFF | TGTGCCAGCAGCTTAGGTCCGGAGGGGGCCGGGTACATGAACACTGAAGCTTTCTTT
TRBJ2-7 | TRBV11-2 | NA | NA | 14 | CASSLELGPYEQYF | TGTGCCAGCAGCTTAGAACTAGGGCCCTACGAGCAGTACTTC
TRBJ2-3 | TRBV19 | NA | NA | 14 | CASSIASEADTQYF | TGTGCCAGTAGTATAGCCTCAGAGGCAGATACGCAGTATTTT
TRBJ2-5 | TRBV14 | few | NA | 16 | CASSQVRAAPQETQYF | TGTGCCAGCAGCCAAGTTCGTGCGGCCCCGCAAGAGACCCAGTACTTC
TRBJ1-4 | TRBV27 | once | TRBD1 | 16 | CASSLNTGTGLEKLFF | TGTGCCAGCAGCTTAAACACCGGGACAGGGCTCGAAAAACTGTTTTTT
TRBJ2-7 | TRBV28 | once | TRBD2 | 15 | CASSLQALASYEQYF | TGTGCCAGCAGTTTGCAGGCACTAGCGAGCTACGAGCAGTACTTC
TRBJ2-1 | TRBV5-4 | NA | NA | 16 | CASSSSGGGLSNEQFF | TGTGCCAGCAGCTCCAGCGGAGGAGGTCTTAGCAATGAGCAGTTCTTC
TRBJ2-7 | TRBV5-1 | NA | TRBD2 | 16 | CASSFNTSGRSYEQYF | TGCGCCAGCAGCTTTAATACTAGCGGGAGGTCTTACGAGCAGTACTTC
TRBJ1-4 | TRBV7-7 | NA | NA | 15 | CASSLNWGPNEKLFF | TGTGCTAGCAGCTTAAACTGGGGGCCAAATGAAAAACTGTTTTTT
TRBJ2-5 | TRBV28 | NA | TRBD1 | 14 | CASTRTGTQETQYF | TGTGCCAGCACCAGGACAGGGACCCAAGAGACCCAGTACTTC
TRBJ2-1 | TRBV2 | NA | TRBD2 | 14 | CASRGLDGFGEQFF | TGTGCCAGCAGGGGACTAGATGGTTTTGGTGAGCAGTTCTTC
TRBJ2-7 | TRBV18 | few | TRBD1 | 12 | CASSPSGQGQYF | TGTGCCAGCTCACCTTCGGGACAGGGTCAGTACTTC
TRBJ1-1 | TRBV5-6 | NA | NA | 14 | CASSGGEENTEAFF | TGTGCCAGCAGCGGGGGGGAAGAGAACACTGAAGCTTTCTTT
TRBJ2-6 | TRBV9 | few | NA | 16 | CASSARSGDGANVLTF | TGTGCCAGCAGCGCCCGGTCGGGGGATGGGGCCAACGTCCTGACTTTC
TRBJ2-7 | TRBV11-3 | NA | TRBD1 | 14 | CASSSRDSSYEQYF | TGTGCCAGCAGCTCCCGGGACAGTTCCTACGAGCAGTACTTC
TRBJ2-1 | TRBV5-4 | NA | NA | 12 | CASSWSYNEQFF | TGTGCCAGCAGCTGGAGCTACAATGAGCAGTTCTTC
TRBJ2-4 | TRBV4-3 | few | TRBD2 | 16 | CASSQIAGGAKNIQYF | TGCGCCAGCAGCCAAATAGCGGGAGGGGCCAAAAACATTCAGTACTTC
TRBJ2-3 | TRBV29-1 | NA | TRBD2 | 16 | CSVEEKGRGGTDTQYF | TGCAGCGTTGAAGAAAAAGGGCGGGGGGGCACAGATACGCAGTATTTT
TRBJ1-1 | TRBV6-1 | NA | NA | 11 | CASIGSTEAFF | TGTGCCAGCATAGGGAGCACTGAAGCTTTCTTT
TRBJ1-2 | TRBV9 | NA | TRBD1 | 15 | CASSPRTGGGYGYTF | TGTGCCAGCAGCCCACGGACAGGGGGCGGGTATGGCTACACCTTC
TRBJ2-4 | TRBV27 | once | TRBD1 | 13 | CASRRQGKNIQYF | TGTGCCAGCAGGCGACAGGGCAAAAACATTCAGTACTTC
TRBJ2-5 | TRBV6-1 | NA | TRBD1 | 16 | CASSAPGQGDQETQYF | TGTGCCAGCAGTGCTCCGGGACAGGGGGACCAAGAGACCCAGTACTTC
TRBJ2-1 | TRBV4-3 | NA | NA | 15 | CASSQDKGRYNEQFF | TGCGCCAGCAGCCAAGATAAGGGGCGGTACAATGAGCAGTTCTTC
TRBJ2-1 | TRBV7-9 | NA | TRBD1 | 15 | CASSRGTGLYNEQFF | TGTGCCAGCAGCCGGGGGACAGGCCTTTACAATGAGCAGTTCTTC
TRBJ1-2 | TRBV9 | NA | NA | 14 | CASSPRLGHYGYTF | TGTGCCAGCAGCCCCCGTCTGGGCCACTATGGCTACACCTTC
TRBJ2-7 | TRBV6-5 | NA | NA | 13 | CASPPPRRDEQYF | TGTGCCAGCCCCCCACCCCGTCGGGACGAGCAGTACTTC
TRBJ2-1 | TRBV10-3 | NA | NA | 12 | CATADFYNEQFF | TGTGCCACCGCGGACTTCTACAATGAGCAGTTCTTC
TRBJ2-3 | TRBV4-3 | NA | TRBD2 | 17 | CASSQEDAGVGTDTQYF | TGCGCCAGCAGCCAAGAGGACGCGGGAGTGGGCACAGATACGCAGTATTTT
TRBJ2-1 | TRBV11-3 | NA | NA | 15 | CASSLGLVIYNEQFF | TGTGCCAGCAGCTTAGGACTAGTGATATACAATGAGCAGTTCTTC
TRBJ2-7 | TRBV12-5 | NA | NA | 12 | CASGLGDYEQYF | TGTGCTAGTGGTTTGGGAGACTACGAGCAGTACTTC
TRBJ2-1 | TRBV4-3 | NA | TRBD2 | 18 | CASSQEARGRVLYNEQFF | TGCGCCAGCAGCCAAGAAGCCCGCGGGAGGGTCCTCTACAATGAGCAGTTCTTC
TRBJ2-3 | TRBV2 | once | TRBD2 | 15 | CARRAEREGTDTQYF | TGTGCCAGACGGGCTGAGCGGGAGGGAACAGATACGCAGTATTTT
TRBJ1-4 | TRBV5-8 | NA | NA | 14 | CASSGGELSRKLFF | TGTGCCAGCAGCGGAGGGGAGTTGAGTAGAAAACTGTTTTTT
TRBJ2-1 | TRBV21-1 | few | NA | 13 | CASSKATNNEQFF | TGTGCCAGCAGCAAAGCCACTAACAATGAGCAGTTCTTC
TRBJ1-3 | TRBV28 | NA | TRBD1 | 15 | CASRLRDRSENTIYF | TGTGCCAGCAGGCTCCGGGACAGGAGTGAAAACACCATATATTTT
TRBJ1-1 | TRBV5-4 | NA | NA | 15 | CASSWGAGARTEAFF | TGTGCCAGCAGCTGGGGAGCGGGGGCAAGGACTGAAGCTTTCTTT
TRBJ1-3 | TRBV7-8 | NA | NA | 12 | CASSLVLNTIYF | TGTGCCAGCAGCTTAGTCCTAAACACCATATATTTT
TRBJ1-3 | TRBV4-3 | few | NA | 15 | CASSHSRSSGNTIYF | TGCGCCAGCAGCCACTCCCGGAGTTCTGGAAACACCATATATTTT
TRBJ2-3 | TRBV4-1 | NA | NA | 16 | CASSQEAGWGTDTQYF | TGCGCCAGCAGCCAAGAGGCAGGGTGGGGCACAGATACGCAGTATTTT
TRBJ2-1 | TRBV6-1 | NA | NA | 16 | CASSEGPLSSYNEQFF | TGTGCCAGCAGTGAAGGTCCTTTGAGCTCCTACAATGAGCAGTTCTTC
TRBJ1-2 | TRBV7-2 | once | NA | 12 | CATEGGRDGYTF | TGTGCCACCGAGGGGGGGCGTGATGGCTACACCTTC
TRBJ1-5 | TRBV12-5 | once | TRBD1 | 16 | CASGLRQGFGNQPQHF | TGTGCTAGTGGTTTGAGACAGGGCTTTGGGAATCAGCCCCAGCATTTT
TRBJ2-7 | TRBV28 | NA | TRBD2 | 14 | CASSTQRGGYEQYF | TGTGCCAGCAGCACACAGCGGGGGGGCTACGAGCAGTACTTC
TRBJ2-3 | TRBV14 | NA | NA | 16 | CASSQDQRGAQDTQYF | TGTGCCAGCAGCCAAGATCAGAGAGGTGCTCAGGATACGCAGTATTTT
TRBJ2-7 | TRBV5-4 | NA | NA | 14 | CASSHVSSIGEQYF | TGTGCCAGCAGTCACGTCTCTAGCATAGGCGAGCAGTACTTC
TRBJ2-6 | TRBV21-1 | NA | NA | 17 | CASSKEQVNPGANVLTF | TGTGCCAGCAGCAAAGAACAGGTGAACCCTGGGGCCAACGTCCTGACTTTC
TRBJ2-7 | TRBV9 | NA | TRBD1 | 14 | CASSDDREPYEQYF | TGTGCCAGCAGCGATGACAGGGAACCATACGAGCAGTACTTC
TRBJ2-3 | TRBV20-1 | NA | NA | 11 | CSAVNTDTQYF | TGCAGTGCCGTTAACACAGATACGCAGTATTTT
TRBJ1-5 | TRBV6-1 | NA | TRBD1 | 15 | CASSPMGQVNQPQHF | TGTGCCAGCAGTCCAATGGGACAGGTCAATCAGCCCCAGCATTTT
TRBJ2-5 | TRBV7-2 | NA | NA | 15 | CASSPSRGYQETQYF | TGTGCCAGCAGCCCGTCGAGGGGGTACCAAGAGACCCAGTACTTC
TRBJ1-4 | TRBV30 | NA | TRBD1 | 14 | CAWTTGGGDEKLFF | TGTGCCTGGACCACAGGGGGAGGGGATGAAAAACTGTTTTTT
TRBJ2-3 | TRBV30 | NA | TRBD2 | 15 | CAWSPGLVRTDTQYF | TGTGCCTGGAGTCCGGGACTAGTCCGCACAGATACGCAGTATTTT
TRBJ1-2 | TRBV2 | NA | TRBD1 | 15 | CASSPMGQKNYGYTF | TGTGCCAGCAGTCCAATGGGACAGAAGAACTATGGCTACACCTTC
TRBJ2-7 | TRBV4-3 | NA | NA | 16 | CASSQGLGQMFYEQYF | TGCGCCAGCAGCCAAGGATTAGGACAGATGTTCTACGAGCAGTACTTC
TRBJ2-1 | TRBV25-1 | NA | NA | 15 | CASSEFRETYNEQFF | TGTGCCAGCAGTGAATTTCGGGAAACCTACAATGAGCAGTTCTTC
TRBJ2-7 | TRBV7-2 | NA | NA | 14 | CASSPCSGVCEQYF | TGTGCCAGCAGCCCCTGTTCCGGGGTCTGCGAGCAGTACTTC
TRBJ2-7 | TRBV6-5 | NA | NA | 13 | CASRAGRSYEQYF | TGTGCCAGCAGGGCGGGACGGAGCTACGAGCAGTACTTC